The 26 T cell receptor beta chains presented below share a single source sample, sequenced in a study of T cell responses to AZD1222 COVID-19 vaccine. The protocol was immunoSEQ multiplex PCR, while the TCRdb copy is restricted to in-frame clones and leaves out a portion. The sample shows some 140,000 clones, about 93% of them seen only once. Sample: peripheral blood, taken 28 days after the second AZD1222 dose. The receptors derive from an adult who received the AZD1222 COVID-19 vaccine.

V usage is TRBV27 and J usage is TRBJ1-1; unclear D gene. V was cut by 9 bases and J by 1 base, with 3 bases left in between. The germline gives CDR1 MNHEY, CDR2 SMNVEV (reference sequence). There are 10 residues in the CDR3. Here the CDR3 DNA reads TGTGCCAGTGGGAACACTGAAGCTTTCTTT. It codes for CASGNTEAFF.

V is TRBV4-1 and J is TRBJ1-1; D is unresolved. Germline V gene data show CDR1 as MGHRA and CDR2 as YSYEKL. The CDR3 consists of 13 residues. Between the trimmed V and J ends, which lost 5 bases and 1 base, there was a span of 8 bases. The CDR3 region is CASSFDQNTEAFF. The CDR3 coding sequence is TGCGCCAGCAGCTTCGACCAGAACACTGAAGCTTTCTTT.

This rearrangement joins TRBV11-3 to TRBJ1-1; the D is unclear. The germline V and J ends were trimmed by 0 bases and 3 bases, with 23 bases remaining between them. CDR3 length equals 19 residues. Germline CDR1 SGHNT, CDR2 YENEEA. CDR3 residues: CASSLDVWGSLNSDTEAFF. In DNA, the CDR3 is TGTGCCAGCAGCTTAGATGTTTGGGGTAGCCTAAATTCGGACACTGAAGCTTTCTTT.

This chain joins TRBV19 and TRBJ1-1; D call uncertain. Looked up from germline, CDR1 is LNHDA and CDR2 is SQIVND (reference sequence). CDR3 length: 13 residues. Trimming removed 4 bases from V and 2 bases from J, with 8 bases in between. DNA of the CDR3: TGTGCCAGTAGTAGTTCCGATAACACTGAAGCTTTCTTT. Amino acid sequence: CASSSSDNTEAFF.

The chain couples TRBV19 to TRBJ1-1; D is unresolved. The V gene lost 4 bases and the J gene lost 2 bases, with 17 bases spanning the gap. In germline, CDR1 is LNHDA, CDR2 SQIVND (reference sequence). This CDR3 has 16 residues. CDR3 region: CASSTPPTAINTEAFF. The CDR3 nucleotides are TGTGCCAGTAGTACTCCCCCGACCGCTATTAACACTGAAGCTTTCTTT.

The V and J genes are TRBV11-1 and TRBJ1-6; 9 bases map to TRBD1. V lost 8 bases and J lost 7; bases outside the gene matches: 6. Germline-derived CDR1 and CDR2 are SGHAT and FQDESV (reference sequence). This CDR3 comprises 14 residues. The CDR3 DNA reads TGTGCCAGCGGACAGGGGATCCGGAATTCACCCCTCCACTTT. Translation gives CASGQGIRNSPLHF.

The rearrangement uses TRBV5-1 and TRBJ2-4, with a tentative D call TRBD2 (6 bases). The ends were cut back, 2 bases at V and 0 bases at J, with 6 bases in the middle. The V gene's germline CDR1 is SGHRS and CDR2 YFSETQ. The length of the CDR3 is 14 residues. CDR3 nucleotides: TGCGCCAGCAGCTTCGGGGGAGCCAAAAACATTCAGTACTTC. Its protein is CASSFGGAKNIQYF. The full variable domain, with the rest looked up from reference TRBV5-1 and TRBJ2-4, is KAGVTQTPRYLIKTRGQQVTLSCSPISGHRSVSWYQQTPGQGLQFLFEYFSETQRNKGNFPGRFSGRQFSNSRSEMNVSTLELGDSALYLCASSFGGAKNIQYFGAGTRLSVL.

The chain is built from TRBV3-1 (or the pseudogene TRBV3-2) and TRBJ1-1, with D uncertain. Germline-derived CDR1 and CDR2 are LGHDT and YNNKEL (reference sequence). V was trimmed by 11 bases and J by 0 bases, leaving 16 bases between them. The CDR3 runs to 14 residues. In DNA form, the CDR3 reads TGTGCCGGACCACGGGGTCCAATGAACACTGAAGCTTTCTTT. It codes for CAGPRGPMNTEAFF.

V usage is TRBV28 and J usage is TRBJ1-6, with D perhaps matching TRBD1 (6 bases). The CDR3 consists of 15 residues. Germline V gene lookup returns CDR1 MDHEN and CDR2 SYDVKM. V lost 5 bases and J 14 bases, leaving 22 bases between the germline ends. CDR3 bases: TGTGCCAGCAGTCCTACAGGGACTTGGGGGAACACCCTCCACTTT. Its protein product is CASSPTGTWGNTLHF.

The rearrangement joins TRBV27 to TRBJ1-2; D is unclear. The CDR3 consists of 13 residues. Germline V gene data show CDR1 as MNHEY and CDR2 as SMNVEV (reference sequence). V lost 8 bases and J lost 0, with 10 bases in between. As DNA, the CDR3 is TGTGCCAGCGCTTACAGAGCTAACTATGGCTACACCTTC. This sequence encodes CASAYRANYGYTF.

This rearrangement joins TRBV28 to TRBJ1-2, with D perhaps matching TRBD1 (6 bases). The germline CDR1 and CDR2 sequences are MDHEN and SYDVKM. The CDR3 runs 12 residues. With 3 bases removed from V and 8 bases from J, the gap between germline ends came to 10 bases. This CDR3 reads CASSLYRVGYTF. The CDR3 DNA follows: TGTGCCAGCAGTTTGTACAGGGTGGGCTACACCTTC.

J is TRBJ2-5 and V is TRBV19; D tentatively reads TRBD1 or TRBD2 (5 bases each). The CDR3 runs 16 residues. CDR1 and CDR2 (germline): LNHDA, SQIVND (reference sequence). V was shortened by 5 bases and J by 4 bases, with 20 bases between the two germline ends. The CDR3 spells CASSQWGRGSGETQYF. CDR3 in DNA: TGTGCCAGTAGTCAATGGGGACGGGGTTCGGGAGAGACCCAGTACTTC.

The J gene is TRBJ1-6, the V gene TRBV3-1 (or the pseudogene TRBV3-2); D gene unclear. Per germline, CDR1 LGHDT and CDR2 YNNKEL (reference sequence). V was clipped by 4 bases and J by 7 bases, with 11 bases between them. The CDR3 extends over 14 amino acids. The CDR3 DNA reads TGTGCCAGCAGCCGTGACTTCGGGAATTCACCCCTCCACTTT. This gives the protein CASSRDFGNSPLHF.

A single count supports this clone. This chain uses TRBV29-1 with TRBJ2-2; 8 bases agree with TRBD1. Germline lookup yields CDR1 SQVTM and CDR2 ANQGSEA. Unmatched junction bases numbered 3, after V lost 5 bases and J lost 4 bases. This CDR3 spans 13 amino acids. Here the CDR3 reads CSVSDRATGELFF. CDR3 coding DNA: TGCAGCGTTTCGGACAGGGCCACCGGGGAGCTGTTTTTT.

This CDR3 is CASSLVGAGLSPLHF. CDR3 DNA sequence: TGTGCCAGCAGCTTAGTTGGGGCAGGGTTATCACCCCTCCACTTT. The chain carries TRBV7-2 and TRBJ1-6, with TRBD1 as a possible D gene (5 bases). This CDR3 spans 15 amino acids. Trimming shortened V by 1 base and J by 10 bases, and 14 bases separated the two germline ends. Germline CDR1 SGHTA, CDR2 FQGNSA.

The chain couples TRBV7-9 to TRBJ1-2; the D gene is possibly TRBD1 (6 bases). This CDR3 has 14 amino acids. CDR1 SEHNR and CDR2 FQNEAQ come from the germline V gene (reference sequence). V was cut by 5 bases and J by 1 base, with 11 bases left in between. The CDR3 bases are TGTGCCAGCAGCCCGGGACATCTTAACTATGGCTACACCTTC. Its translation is CASSPGHLNYGYTF. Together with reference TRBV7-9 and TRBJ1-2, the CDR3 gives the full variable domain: DTGVSQNPRHKITKRGQNVTFRCDPISEHNRLYWYRQTLGQGPEFLTYFQNEAQLEKSRLLSDRFSAERPKGSFSTLEIQRTEQGDSAMYLCASSPGHLNYGYTFGSGTRLTVV.

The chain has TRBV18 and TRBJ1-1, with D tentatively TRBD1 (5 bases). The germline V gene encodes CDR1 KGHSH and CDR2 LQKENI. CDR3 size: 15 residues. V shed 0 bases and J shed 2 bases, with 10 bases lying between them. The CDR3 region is CASSPPGRLNTEAFF. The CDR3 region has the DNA TGTGCCAGCTCACCACCGGGGCGACTCAACACTGAAGCTTTCTTT.

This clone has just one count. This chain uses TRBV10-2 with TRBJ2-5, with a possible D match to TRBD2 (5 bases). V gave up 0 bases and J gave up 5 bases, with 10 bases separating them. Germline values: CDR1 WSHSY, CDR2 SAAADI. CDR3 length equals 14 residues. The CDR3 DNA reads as TGCGCCAGCAGTGAGTCAGGACTTGTTGAGACCCAGTACTTC. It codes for CASSESGLVETQYF.

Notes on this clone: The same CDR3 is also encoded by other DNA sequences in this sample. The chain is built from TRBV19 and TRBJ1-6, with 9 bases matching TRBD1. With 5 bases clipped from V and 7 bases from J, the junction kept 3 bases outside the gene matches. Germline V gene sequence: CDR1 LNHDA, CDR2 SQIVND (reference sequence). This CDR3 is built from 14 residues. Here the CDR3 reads CASSATGGNSPLHF. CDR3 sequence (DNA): TGTGCCAGTAGTGCGACAGGGGGGAATTCACCCCTCCACTTT.

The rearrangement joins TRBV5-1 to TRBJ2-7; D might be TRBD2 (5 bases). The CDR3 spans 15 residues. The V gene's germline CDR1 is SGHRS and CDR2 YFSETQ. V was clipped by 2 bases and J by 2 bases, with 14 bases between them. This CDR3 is CASSFNIARTYEQYF. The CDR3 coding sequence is TGCGCCAGCAGCTTTAATATAGCGAGGACCTACGAGCAGTACTTC.

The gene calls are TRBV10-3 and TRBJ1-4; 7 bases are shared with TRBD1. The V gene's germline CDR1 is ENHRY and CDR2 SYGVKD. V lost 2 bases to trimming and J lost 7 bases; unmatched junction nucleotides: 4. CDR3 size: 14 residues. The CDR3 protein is CAISENRGPEKLFF. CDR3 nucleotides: TGTGCCATCAGTGAGAACAGGGGACCTGAAAAACTGTTTTTT.

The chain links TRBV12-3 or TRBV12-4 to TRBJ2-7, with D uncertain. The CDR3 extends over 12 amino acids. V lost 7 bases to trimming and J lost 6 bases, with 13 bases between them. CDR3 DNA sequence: TGTGCCAGCAAGGAGAGATACTCCGAGCAGTACTTC. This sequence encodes CASKERYSEQYF.

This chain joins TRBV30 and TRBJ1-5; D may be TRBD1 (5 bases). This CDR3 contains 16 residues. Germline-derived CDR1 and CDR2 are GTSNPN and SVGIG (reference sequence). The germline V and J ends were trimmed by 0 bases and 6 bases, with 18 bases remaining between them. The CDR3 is CAWSVGGRNWGQPQHF. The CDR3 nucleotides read TGTGCCTGGAGTGTGGGGGGTAGGAATTGGGGTCAGCCCCAGCATTTT.

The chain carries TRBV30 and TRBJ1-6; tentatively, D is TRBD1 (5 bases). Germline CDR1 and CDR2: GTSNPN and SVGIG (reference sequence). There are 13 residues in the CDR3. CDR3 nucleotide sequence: TGTGCTGGGGAGACAGTTTCCAATTCACCCCTCCACTTT. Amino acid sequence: CAGETVSNSPLHF.

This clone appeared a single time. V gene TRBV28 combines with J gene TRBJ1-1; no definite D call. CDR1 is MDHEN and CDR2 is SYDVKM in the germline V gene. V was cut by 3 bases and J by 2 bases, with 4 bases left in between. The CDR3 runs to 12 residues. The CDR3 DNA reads TGTGCCAGCAGTTTCTCTAACACTGAAGCTTTCTTT. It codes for CASSFSNTEAFF.

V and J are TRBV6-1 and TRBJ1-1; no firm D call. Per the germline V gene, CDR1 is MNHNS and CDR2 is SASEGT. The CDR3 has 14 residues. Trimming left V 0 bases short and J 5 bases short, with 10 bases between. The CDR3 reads CASSEALGMTEAFF. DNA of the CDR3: TGTGCCAGCAGTGAAGCGCTAGGTATGACTGAAGCTTTCTTT.